This TCR beta chain stems from a study of cytomegalovirus exposure and HLA in healthy donors. On this clone itself: Its antigen is not known.

CDR3 length: 15 amino acids. V trimming: 0 bases; J trimming: 5 bases; junction bases outside the gene matches: 4. The germline V gene has CDR1 SGHAT and CDR2 FQNNGV. The PCR made use of 60 Vbeta and 13 Jbeta primers. Profiling relied on immunoSEQ multiplex PCR, and the TCRdb table lists in-frame clones only, not all of them. Among about 110,000 clones listed, 71% were seen once. General study findings and limits: Association with HLA alleles at 0.05 false discovery rate was found for some 18,000 TCR beta sequences in a later analysis. Across donors, most TCRs were seen rarely, yet some public ones were widespread. Sequencing likely caused a cluster of highly shared sequence variants.

The sequence was obtained from a female donor in good health and CMV-seronegative. The chain employs TRBV11-2 and TRBJ2-1, with 7 bases matching TRBD2. Sequenced sample: PBMCs. The CDR3 is CASSLDAGAHNEQFF. In nucleotides, the CDR3 is TGTGCCAGCAGCTTAGATGCGGGAGCCCACAATGAGCAGTTCTTC.